The entry below describes one T cell receptor (beta chain). Its antigen is unknown. Germline assignment: CDR1 GTSNPN and CDR2 SVGIG (reference sequence). The CDR3 extends over 12 amino acids. The trim removed 5 bases at V and 5 bases at J, leaving 4 bases unmatched. The sample is drawn from a study of cytomegalovirus exposure and HLA in healthy donors. Study overall: Researchers previously reported finding more than 100 million unique TCR beta sequences from 170 million or so T cells. Out of 398 genotyped donors, less than 90% belonged to the Caucasian-associated ancestry cluster.

13 Jbeta primers and 60 Vbeta primers were used for the PCR. Measured with immunoSEQ multiplex PCR; TCRdb has only the in-frame clones, and not every one. The sample yields fewer than 250,000 clones, over 80% seen once. Study-wide findings and caveats: For presence/absence analyses, sequencing depth was assumed to be roughly uniform across donors. According to an earlier analysis, most TCR beta V segments yielded productive rearrangements about 90% or about 30% of the time.

The clonotype originates from a boy aged 2 to 10 in good health and CMV-seronegative. The sequenced sample was PBMCs. The chain recombines TRBV30 with TRBJ2-7; 9 nucleotides agree with TRBD1. CDR3 nucleotides: TGTGCCTGGGGGGACAGGGCGCACGAGCAGTACTTC. Amino acid sequence: CAWGDRAHEQYF.